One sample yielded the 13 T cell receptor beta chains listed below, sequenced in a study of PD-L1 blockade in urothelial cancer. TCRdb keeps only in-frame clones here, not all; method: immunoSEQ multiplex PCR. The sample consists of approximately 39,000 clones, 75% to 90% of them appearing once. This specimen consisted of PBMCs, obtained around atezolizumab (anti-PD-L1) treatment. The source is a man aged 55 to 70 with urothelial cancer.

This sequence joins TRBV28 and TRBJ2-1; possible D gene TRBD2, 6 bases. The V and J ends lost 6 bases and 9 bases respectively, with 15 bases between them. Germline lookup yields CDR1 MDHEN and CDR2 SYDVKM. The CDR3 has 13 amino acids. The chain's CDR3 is CASSSRLVTEQFF. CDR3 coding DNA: TGTGCCAGCAGCTCTAGACTAGTCACTGAGCAGTTCTTC.

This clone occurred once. DNA for the CDR3: TGTGCCAGCAGTTTACAATGGCGGGGTTTGGACGAGCAGTACTTC. It is translated as CASSLQWRGLDEQYF. The chain uses TRBV27 and TRBJ2-7, with D maybe TRBD2 (6 bases). The CDR3 extends over 15 amino acids. Germline-derived CDR1 and CDR2 are MNHEY and SMNVEV (reference sequence). Deletions cut 2 bases from V and 5 bases from J, with 16 bases between.

Written as DNA, the CDR3 is TGTGCCAGCAGCCGAATGGGGCGGGGAGGGGAGACCCAGTACTTC. Translation: CASSRMGRGGETQYF. V gene TRBV27 combines with J gene TRBJ2-5, with 7 bases lining up with TRBD2. J lost 5 bases, V lost 6 bases, and 12 bases had no gene match. The CDR3 contains 15 residues. The germline V gene encodes CDR1 MNHEY and CDR2 SMNVEV (reference sequence).

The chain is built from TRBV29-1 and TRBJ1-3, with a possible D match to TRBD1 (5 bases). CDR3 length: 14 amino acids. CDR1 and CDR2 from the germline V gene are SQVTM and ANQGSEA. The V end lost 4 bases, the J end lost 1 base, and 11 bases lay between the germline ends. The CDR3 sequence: CSVGKTASGNTIYF. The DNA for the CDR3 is TGCAGCGTTGGCAAGACAGCATCTGGAAACACCATATATTTT.

The CDR3 loop is CASSLVSGQSQETQYF. The CDR3 DNA sequence: TGTGCCAGCAGCTTAGTATCTGGACAGAGCCAAGAGACCCAGTACTTC. This chain joins TRBV11-2 and TRBJ2-5; D may be TRBD1 (6 bases). CDR1 is SGHAT and CDR2 is FQNNGV in the germline V gene. The ends were cut back, 1 base at V and 1 base at J, with 13 bases in the middle. The CDR3 spans 16 residues.

The CDR3 reads CASSPERLSSYEQYF. The CDR3 DNA is TGTGCCAGCTCACCCGAACGCCTGAGCTCCTACGAGCAGTACTTC. This sequence joins TRBV18 and TRBJ2-7; D gene unclear. Trimming pared 3 bases from V and 0 bases from J, leaving 12 bases between. The germline CDR1 and CDR2 sequences are KGHSH and LQKENI. The CDR3 is made up of 15 amino acids.

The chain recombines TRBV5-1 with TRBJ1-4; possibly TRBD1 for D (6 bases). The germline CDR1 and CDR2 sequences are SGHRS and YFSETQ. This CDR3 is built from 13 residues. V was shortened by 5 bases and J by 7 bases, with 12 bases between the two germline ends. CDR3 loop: CASSLQGFEKLFF. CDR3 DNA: TGCGCCAGCAGTTTACAGGGTTTTGAAAAACTGTTTTTT.

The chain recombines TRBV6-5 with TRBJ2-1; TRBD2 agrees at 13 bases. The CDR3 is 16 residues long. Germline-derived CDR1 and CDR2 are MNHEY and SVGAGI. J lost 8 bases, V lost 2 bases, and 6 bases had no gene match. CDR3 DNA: TGTGCCAGCAGTTACCCACTAGCGGGAGGGCCCGATGAGCAGTTCTTC. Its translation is CASSYPLAGGPDEQFF.

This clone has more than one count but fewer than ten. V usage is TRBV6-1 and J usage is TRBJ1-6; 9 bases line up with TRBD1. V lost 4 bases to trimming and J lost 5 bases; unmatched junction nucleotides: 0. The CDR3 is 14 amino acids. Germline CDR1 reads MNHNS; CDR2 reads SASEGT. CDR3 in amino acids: CASSGTGDNSPLHF. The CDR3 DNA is TGTGCCAGCAGTGGGACAGGGGATAATTCACCCCTCCACTTT.

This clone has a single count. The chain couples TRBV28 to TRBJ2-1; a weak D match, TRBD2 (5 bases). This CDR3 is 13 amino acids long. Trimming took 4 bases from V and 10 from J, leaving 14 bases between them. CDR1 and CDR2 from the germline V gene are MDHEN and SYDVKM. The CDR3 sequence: CASSSSVGAEQFF. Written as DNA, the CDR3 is TGTGCCAGCAGTTCATCGGTGGGAGCCGAGCAGTTCTTC.

CDR3 bases: TGTGCCAGCAGCTTAATCGCGGCCACCTACGAGCAGTACTTC. As protein: CASSLIAATYEQYF. The chain has TRBV7-9 and TRBJ2-7, with D unresolved. Trimming shortened V by 2 bases and J by 2 bases, and 10 bases separated the two germline ends. The CDR3 sequence is 14 residues long. Germline V gene data show CDR1 as SEHNR and CDR2 as FQNEAQ (reference sequence).

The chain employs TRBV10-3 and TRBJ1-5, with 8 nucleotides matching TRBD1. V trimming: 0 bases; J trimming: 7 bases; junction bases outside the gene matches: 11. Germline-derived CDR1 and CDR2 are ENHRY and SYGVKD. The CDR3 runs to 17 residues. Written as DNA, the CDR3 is TGTGCCATCAGTGAGTCTAGGACAGGGAGGAGTGGGCAGCCCCAGCATTTT. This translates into CAISESRTGRSGQPQHF.

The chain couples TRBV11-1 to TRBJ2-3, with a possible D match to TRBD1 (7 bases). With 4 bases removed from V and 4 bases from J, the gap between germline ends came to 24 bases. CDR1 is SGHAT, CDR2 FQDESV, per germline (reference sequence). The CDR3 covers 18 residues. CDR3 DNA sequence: TGTGCCAGCAGCTCAACTTACGAGGGGGCGCGGGGCGCAGATACGCAGTATTTT. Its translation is CASSSTYEGARGADTQYF.